The clone carrying this T cell receptor (beta chain) was counted once. The record originates from a study of shared clonotypes between healthy human individuals. Produced via immunoSEQ multiplex PCR; TCRdb's table is partial and in-frame only. The data contain some 980,000 clones, approximately 80% of them singletons. The source is a man between 18 and 29 years old in good health. Sequenced input: memory CD4+ T cells sorted from blood. The subset is: CD45RA-negative fraction.

DNA for the CDR3: TGTGCCAGCAGTGACTGCCCGGGATCGGACAGGGACTCCTACGAGCAGTACTTC. This sequence encodes CASSDCPGSDRDSYEQYF. The chain links TRBV6-4 to TRBJ2-7; 8 positions agree with TRBD1. CDR1 and CDR2 from the germline V gene are MRHNA and SNTAGT. After removal of 1 base from V and 0 bases from J, the junction contained 11 bases not matched to a gene. The CDR3 extends over 18 amino acids.